The TCR beta chain under discussion was sequenced for a study of PD-L1 blockade in urothelial cancer. The overall study: From about 2014, patients received atezolizumab, given as 1,200 mg intravenously every 3 weeks. Median blood clonality was around 0.08, with 80,000 to 100,000 unique TCRs. Notes on the study in general: Durable benefit was linked to greater 3-week expansion of tumor-associated blood clones.

This sample's time point: pretreatment peripheral blood. The study enrolled patients with locally advanced or metastatic urothelial carcinoma. The repertoire was sequenced with immunoSEQ multiplex PCR; TCRdb's copy has only in-frame clones and lacks some. The sample gives tens of thousands of clones, 82% of which show up once; about 7% is in the top ten. A note on this clone: The antigen is not known.

This CDR3 is built from 15 residues. V was pared by 0 bases and J by 4 bases, with 6 bases of the junction left unmatched. CDR1 and CDR2 (germline): MRHNA, SNTAGT. This sequence originates from a man between 60 and 70 years old with urothelial cancer. The starting material was PBMCs, obtained around atezolizumab (anti-PD-L1) treatment. The chain carries TRBV6-4 and TRBJ2-7; the match to TRBD2 covers 7 bases. CDR3 DNA sequence: TGTGCCAGCAGTGACTCGGGCGGGGGTGTTTACGAGCAGTACTTC. It is translated as CASSDSGGGVYEQYF.